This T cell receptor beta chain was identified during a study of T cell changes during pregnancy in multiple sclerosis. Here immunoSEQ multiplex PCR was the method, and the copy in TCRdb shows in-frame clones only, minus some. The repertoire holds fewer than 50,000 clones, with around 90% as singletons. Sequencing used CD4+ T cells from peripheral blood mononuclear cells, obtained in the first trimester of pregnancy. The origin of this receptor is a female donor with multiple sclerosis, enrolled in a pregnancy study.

The DNA of the CDR3 is TGTGCCAGTAGGTCCGCCCCGGTGAACACTGAAGCTTTCTTT. Protein sequence: CASRSAPVNTEAFF. V is TRBV19 and J is TRBJ1-1; D unclear. Germline V CDR1 and CDR2: LNHDA, SQIVND (reference sequence). There are 14 residues in the CDR3. The V gene lost 6 bases and the J gene lost 0 bases, with 11 bases spanning the gap.